These 9 T cell receptor beta chains were sequenced from one sample in a study of T cell repertoires in ileal Crohn's disease (dated by TCRdb to between 2018 and 2021). The library was prepared using the immunoSEQ multiplex PCR assay. In TCRdb, the immuneACCESS table is reduced to in-frame sequences with V and J assigned. These tables do not hold every clone; where another copy was compared, an unresolved V gene accounts for under half, and the others remain unexplained. The sample table contains several thousand clones; only one count was recorded for 85% to 95% of them. Over 1.5% of the sample comes from the top ten. Sample: ileal tissue. Receptors originate from an adult with Crohn's disease.

As concerns this clone: At one boundary the junction diverges from the germline segment, which might be a read error. The sample has other DNA sequences that encode this CDR3 too. The chain employs TRBV7-9 and TRBJ2-7, with TRBD2 as a possible D gene (6 bases). Looked up from germline, CDR1 is SEHNR and CDR2 is FQNEAQ (reference sequence). CDR3 length: 14 amino acids. CDR3 protein: CASSLVGLSREQYF. The CDR3 DNA reads TGTGCCAGCAGTTTAGTGGGACTCTCGCGCGAGCAGTACTTC.

V and J are TRBV6-6 and TRBJ2-3, with 7 bases identical to TRBD2. The CDR3 runs to 14 residues. In germline, CDR1 is MNHNY, CDR2 SVGAGI (reference sequence). J gave up 0 bases and V 6 bases, and 3 bases lay outside the gene matches. The CDR3: CASRAGVSTDTQYF. CDR3 in DNA: TGTGCCAGCAGGGCGGGGGTCAGCACAGATACGCAGTATTTT.

The chain uses TRBV10-3 and TRBJ2-1; TRBD2 might be the D (6 bases). Germline lookup yields CDR1 ENHRY and CDR2 SYGVKD. The V and J ends lost 2 bases and 8 bases respectively, with 7 bases between them. This CDR3 is built from 12 residues. The CDR3 nucleotides read TGTGCCATCAGTGAGGGGGAGGATGAGCAGTTCTTC. Its protein product is CAISEGEDEQFF.

The CDR3 nucleotides are TGCAGTGGGGGGGTCAGCTACGAGCAGTACTTC. Protein product: CSGGVSYEQYF. The rearrangement uses TRBV20-1 and TRBJ2-7; perhaps TRBD2 as D (6 bases). From germline, CDR1 is DFQATT and CDR2 SNEGSKA (reference sequence). Deletions cut 7 bases from V and 3 bases from J, with 10 bases between. The length of the CDR3 is 11 residues.

The chain combines TRBV14 with TRBJ2-3; D perhaps matches TRBD2 (5 bases). The CDR3 totals 16 residues. Trimming removed 3 bases at V and 0 bases at J, with 13 bases between. Germline CDR1 SGHDN, CDR2 FVKESK. CDR3 bases: TGTGCCAGCAGCCAGATTCGGGGATCTAGCACAGATACGCAGTATTTT. This codes for CASSQIRGSSTDTQYF.

This clone was observed once. V and J are TRBV29-1 and TRBJ2-2; D gene uncertain. The CDR3 sequence is 12 residues long. CDR1 and CDR2 (germline): SQVTM, ANQGSEA. Trimming removed 5 bases from V and 4 bases from J, with 8 bases in between. CDR3 DNA sequence: TGCAGCGTTTCAGGCCGCACCGGGGAGCTGTTTTTT. Protein product: CSVSGRTGELFF.

The V and J genes are TRBV11-2 and TRBJ1-1; D perhaps matches TRBD1 (5 bases). This CDR3 spans 14 amino acids. CDR1 and CDR2 (germline): SGHAT, FQNNGV. With 5 bases removed from V and 5 bases from J, the gap between germline ends came to 15 bases. CDR3 sequence reads: CASSPTEKMTEAFF. The CDR3 nucleotides are TGTGCCAGCAGCCCGACAGAAAAAATGACTGAAGCTTTCTTT.

This clone was seen just once. This chain joins TRBV29-1 and TRBJ1-2, with D hard to call. V was cut by 6 bases and J by 8 bases, with 16 bases left in between. The CDR3 has 12 amino acids. CDR1 and CDR2 (germline): SQVTM, ANQGSEA. DNA for the CDR3: TGCAGCGTAGCTGGCCCCGCCGGGGGCTACACCTTC. Amino acids: CSVAGPAGGYTF.

V usage is TRBV9 and J usage is TRBJ1-1; D is ambiguous. Trimming took off 0 bases at V and 7 bases at J, with 16 bases between the two ends. The CDR3 contains 15 residues. Per the germline V gene, CDR1 is SGDLS and CDR2 is YYNGEE. The CDR3 DNA reads as TGTGCCAGCAGCGTAGGGTTGGGCAGGCGTGATGAAGCTTTCTTT. Amino acids: CASSVGLGRRDEAFF.